Listed below are T cell receptor beta chains from one sample, sequenced in a study of shared clonotypes between healthy human individuals. Some clones are missing from TCRdb's copy, which holds only in-frame ones; the method was immunoSEQ multiplex PCR. The profile shows some 1 million clones, 70% to 80% of them singletons. Sequenced: memory CD4+ T cells sorted from blood. The receptors come from a man between 18 and 29 years old in good health. The CDR3 runs from the conserved cysteine through the conserved F or W. The D gene is left open where the match is weak. Clone size appears in some rows only: once, few, many, or a class for an expanded clone.

v_call,clone_size,j_call,d_call,cdr3_aa,cdr3_nt
TRBV30,.,TRBJ2-3,.,CAWSVGGDTQYF,TGTGCCTGGAGTGTAGGAGGGGATACGCAGTATTTT
TRBV9,.,TRBJ1-6,.,CASSVAQDLYNSPLHF,TGTGCCAGCAGCGTAGCACAGGATCTCTATAATTCACCCCTCCACTTT
TRBV2,.,TRBJ2-1,TRBD2,CASSPGLAPYNEQFF,TGTGCCAGCAGCCCGGGACTAGCGCCCTACAATGAGCAGTTCTTC
TRBV28,once,TRBJ2-5,.,CASSFSGPTGTQYF,TGTGCCAGCAGTTTCTCGGGGCCGACCGGGACCCAGTACTTC
TRBV7-9,few,TRBJ1-2,.,CASSPDARYGYTF,TGTGCCAGCAGCCCCGACGCTCGTTATGGCTACACCTTC
TRBV10-2,.,TRBJ2-5,.,CASSESETQYF,TGCGCCAGCAGTGAGAGCGAGACCCAGTACTTC
TRBV6-5,.,TRBJ2-3,.,CASSRRVGSTDTQYF,TGTGCCAGCAGCCGTAGAGTAGGTAGCACAGATACGCAGTATTTT
TRBV6-1,.,TRBJ1-3,TRBD1,CASSAGQGNGNTIYF,TGTGCCAGCAGCGCGGGACAGGGGAACGGAAACACCATATATTTT
TRBV2,few,TRBJ2-7,TRBD2,CASTEQYWDSGGGEQYF,TGTGCCAGCACCGAGCAGTACTGGGACTCCGGGGGGGGCGAGCAGTACTTC
TRBV4-2,.,TRBJ1-2,TRBD1,CASSQEGGTGADGYTF,TGTGCCAGCAGCCAAGAAGGGGGTACAGGGGCAGATGGCTACACCTTC
TRBV5-1,.,TRBJ2-7,.,CASSKTTYEQYF,TGCGCCAGCAGCAAGACTACCTACGAGCAGTACTTC
TRBV6-1,.,TRBJ2-2,.,CASSDGQGPTGELFF,TGTGCCAGCAGTGATGGCCAGGGACCCACCGGGGAGCTGTTTTTT
TRBV5-1,.,TRBJ2-3,TRBD2,CASSLAALAGNTDTQYF,TGCGCCAGCAGCTTGGCTGCGCTAGCGGGAAATACAGATACGCAGTATTTT
TRBV6-5,.,TRBJ1-2,.,CASSYTGKVGYTF,TGTGCCAGCAGTTACACAGGGAAAGTTGGCTACACCTTC
TRBV6-5,.,TRBJ1-2,.,CASRGGITHYGYTF,TGTGCCAGCAGAGGGGGGATCACCCACTATGGCTACACCTTC
TRBV28,once,TRBJ1-6,TRBD1,CASSLSGGPYNSPLHF,TGTGCCAGCAGTCTTTCAGGGGGCCCCTATAATTCACCCCTCCACTTT
TRBV4-2,.,TRBJ2-1,.,CASSQDRDGSYNEQFF,TGTGCCAGCAGCCAAGATCGAGACGGCTCCTACAATGAGCAGTTCTTC
TRBV5-1,once,TRBJ2-7,.,CASSLGGIPPYEQYF,TGCGCCAGCAGCTTGGGGGGAATCCCACCCTACGAGCAGTACTTC
TRBV10-2,.,TRBJ1-1,.,CASSVTGSGNTEAFF,TGCGCCAGCAGCGTGACCGGCTCGGGGAACACTGAAGCTTTCTTT
TRBV5-6,.,TRBJ1-5,TRBD1,CASSVGTGRGFEPQHF,TGTGCCAGCAGCGTGGGGACAGGCCGCGGGTTTGAGCCCCAGCATTTT
TRBV2,.,TRBJ1-3,.,CASSGGGNTIYF,TGTGCCAGCAGTGGGGGTGGAAACACCATATATTTT
TRBV5-5,.,TRBJ2-3,.,CASSTSPDRTDTQYF,TGTGCCAGCAGCACGTCCCCAGATCGCACAGATACGCAGTATTTT
TRBV6-6,.,TRBJ1-1,.,CASRDTGNTEAFF,TGTGCCAGCAGAGATACAGGGAACACTGAAGCTTTCTTT
TRBV4-3,.,TRBJ2-7,.,CANSQDRSYEQYF,TGCGCCAACAGCCAAGATCGTAGTTACGAGCAGTACTTC
TRBV7-9,.,TRBJ1-4,.,CASSKDSNEKLFF,TGTGCCAGCAGCAAAGACAGTAATGAAAAACTGTTTTTT